The 18 T cell receptor beta chains presented below share a single source sample, sequenced in a study of blood T cell repertoires in COVID-19. Assay used: immunoSEQ multiplex PCR; TCRdb lists only in-frame clones, some missing. The repertoire has about 110,000 clones, more than 80% of them found once; the top ten carry about 1.1%. Sequenced input: peripheral blood. Receptor source: a human donor in a cohort sampled during active COVID-19.

The V call is TRBV7-9, the J call TRBJ2-7; no clear D gene. Germline assignment: CDR1 SEHNR and CDR2 FQNEAQ (reference sequence). This CDR3 spans 13 amino acids. Trimming removed 6 bases at V and 1 base at J, with 10 bases between. CDR3 protein: CASSPSGSYEQYF. In DNA, the CDR3 is TGTGCCAGCAGTCCTTCCGGGTCCTACGAGCAGTACTTC.

The genes are TRBV2 and TRBJ1-2; no clear D gene. The ends were cut back, 8 bases at V and 6 bases at J, with 13 bases in the middle. Germline V gene data show CDR1 as SNHLY and CDR2 as FYNNEI. CDR3 length equals 12 residues. DNA for the CDR3: TGTGCCAGCCGCCTTGGGAGAGATGGCTACACCTTC. Protein product: CASRLGRDGYTF.

This rearrangement joins TRBV2 to TRBJ2-2; 7 nucleotides match TRBD1. Trimming at V came to 4 bases and at J to 1 base, leaving 6 bases not matched to a gene. The CDR3 sequence is 16 residues long. The germline gives CDR1 SNHLY, CDR2 FYNNEI. Here the CDR3 DNA reads TGTGCCAGCAGTGCCGAGGGGGCGATGAACACCGGGGAGCTGTTTTTT. It codes for CASSAEGAMNTGELFF.

This chain uses TRBV6-5 with TRBJ1-5; 7 nucleotides agree with TRBD1. Per the germline V gene, CDR1 is MNHEY and CDR2 is SVGAGI. V trimming: 7 bases; J trimming: 4 bases; junction bases outside the gene matches: 7. There are 14 residues in the CDR3. Here the CDR3 DNA reads TGTGCCAGCACCCAAGGGGGCACGAATCAGCCCCAGCATTTT. It codes for CASTQGGTNQPQHF.

The V call is TRBV2, the J call TRBJ1-2; TRBD1 agrees at 10 bases. The CDR3 has 14 residues. Germline V lookup: CDR1 SNHLY, CDR2 FYNNEI. The V gene end was trimmed by 5 bases and the J gene end by 6 bases; junction bases not matched to a gene: 6. The CDR3 here is CASSLAGTGDGYTF. CDR3 coding DNA: TGTGCCAGCAGTCTAGCCGGGACAGGGGATGGCTACACCTTC.

CDR3 nucleotides: TGTGCCAGTGGGCGGGTGGGGATGGGCACTGAAGCTTTCTTT. Translation gives CASGRVGMGTEAFF. This rearrangement joins TRBV19 to TRBJ1-1; D is ambiguous. Germline CDR1 and CDR2: LNHDA and SQIVND (reference sequence). Trimming cost V 8 bases and J 4 bases, with 17 bases left between them. This CDR3 has 14 amino acids. Drawing the rest from reference TRBV19 and TRBJ1-1, the complete variable domain is DGGITQSPKYLFRKEGQNVTLSCEQNLNHDAMYWYRQDPGQGLRLIYYSQIVNDFQKGDIAEGYSVSREKKESFPLTVTSAQKNPTAFYLCASGRVGMGTEAFFGQGTRLTVV.

The chain joins TRBV4-2 to TRBJ2-5; 11 positions match TRBD2. The CDR3 runs 18 residues. The germline V gene encodes CDR1 LGHNA and CDR2 YNFKEQ. V was clipped by 0 bases and J by 3 bases; unmatched bases: 9. CDR3 nucleotides: TGTGCCAGCAGCCAAGATAGACTAGCGGGGTCCTGGGAAGAGACCCAGTACTTC. Translated, it gives CASSQDRLAGSWEETQYF.

The chain joins TRBV7-2 to TRBJ1-2, with 8 bases fitting TRBD1. This CDR3 spans 15 amino acids. Losses at the gene ends were 5 bases for V and 0 bases for J; bases not matched to a gene: 5. Germline lookup yields CDR1 SGHTA and CDR2 FQGNSA. In nucleotides, the CDR3 is TGTGCCAGCAGCCAGGACAGGGCAACTAACTATGGCTACACCTTC. It is translated as CASSQDRATNYGYTF.

V is TRBV24-1 and J is TRBJ2-3, with 7 bases aligning to TRBD1. V trimming: 9 bases; J trimming: 2 bases; junction bases outside the gene matches: 4. The V gene's germline CDR1 is KGHDR and CDR2 SFDVKD. This CDR3 spans 13 amino acids. The CDR3 bases are TGTGCCACCGAAGACAGGGCCACAGATACGCAGTATTTT. Amino acids: CATEDRATDTQYF.

The chain joins TRBV13 to TRBJ2-5; 7 nucleotides align to TRBD1. This CDR3 has 16 amino acids. Germline assignment: CDR1 PRHDT and CDR2 FYEKMQ (reference sequence). The V and J ends lost 5 bases and 2 bases, in that order; junction bases with no gene match: 11. CDR3 in DNA: TGTGCCAGCAGCGCTTACGGGACCAGGGGGCAAGAGACCCAGTACTTC. Protein product: CASSAYGTRGQETQYF.

V is TRBV2 and J is TRBJ1-5, with 9 bases identical to TRBD1. V gave up 6 bases and J gave up 4 bases; unmatched junction bases: 7. Germline CDR1 SNHLY, CDR2 FYNNEI. The length of the CDR3 is 15 residues. In DNA form, the CDR3 reads TGTGCCAGCAGCCCGGGACAGGGCGTTAATCAGCCCCAGCATTTT. This translates into CASSPGQGVNQPQHF.

The chain employs TRBV11-2 and TRBJ2-6; 9 nucleotides match TRBD2. This CDR3 region has 18 residues. Germline CDR1 SGHAT, CDR2 FQNNGV. V lost 5 bases to trimming and J lost 4 bases; unmatched junction nucleotides: 12. CDR3 protein: CASSLGTSSFTGANVLTF. DNA of the CDR3: TGTGCCAGCAGCCTGGGGACTAGCTCGTTTACCGGGGCCAACGTCCTGACTTTC.

This chain connects TRBV15 to TRBJ1-4; D gene uncertain. Germline V gene data show CDR1 as LNHNV and CDR2 as YYDKDF (reference sequence). The CDR3 is made up of 15 amino acids. Trimming pared 3 bases from V and 6 bases from J, leaving 14 bases between. The CDR3 DNA reads as TGTGCCACCAGCAGCCCCGGCGGGCACGATGAAAAACTGTTTTTT. Encoded protein: CATSSPGGHDEKLFF.

The rearrangement uses TRBV9 and TRBJ1-5, with D unclear. This CDR3 is 14 amino acids long. Looked up from germline, CDR1 is SGDLS and CDR2 is YYNGEE. V was trimmed by 4 bases and J by 2 bases, leaving 10 bases between them. CDR3 loop: CASSREQGNQPQHF. The CDR3 DNA reads as TGTGCCAGCAGCCGGGAGCAGGGCAATCAGCCCCAGCATTTT.

This chain joins TRBV20-1 and TRBJ2-3, with a possible D match to TRBD1 (5 bases). Germline CDR1 and CDR2: DFQATT and SNEGSKA (reference sequence). Trimming took 5 bases from V and 6 from J, leaving 9 bases between them. CDR3 size: 11 residues. Here the CDR3 reads CSAEGVDTQYF. CDR3 nucleotide sequence: TGCAGTGCTGAAGGGGTTGATACGCAGTATTTT.

V usage is TRBV19 and J usage is TRBJ1-2; 10 bases line up with TRBD1. Trimming cost V 2 bases and J 8 bases; bases outside gene matches: 8. Per the germline V gene, CDR1 is LNHDA and CDR2 is SQIVND (reference sequence). The CDR3 loop spans 15 amino acids. CDR3 residues: CASSILRDRGGGYTF. The CDR3 DNA sequence: TGTGCCAGTAGTATACTCCGGGACAGGGGAGGCGGCTACACCTTC.

The chain couples TRBV5-4 to TRBJ1-2; D not certain. V gave up 0 bases and J gave up 8 bases, with 14 bases separating them. CDR1 and CDR2 from the germline V gene are SGHNT and YYREEE (reference sequence). CDR3 size: 14 residues. For the CDR3, the DNA is TGTGCCAGCAGCTTGGGTTCTAGTGGTAGAGGCTACACCTTC. Amino acids: CASSLGSSGRGYTF.

V gene TRBV5-1 combines with J gene TRBJ2-2; 8 bases map to TRBD2. CDR1 is SGHRS, CDR2 YFSETQ, per germline. Trimming removed 2 bases from V and 1 base from J; junction bases left unmatched: 4. This CDR3 region has 16 residues. CDR3 DNA sequence: TGCGCCAGCAGCTTCACTAGCGGAAAGAACACCGGGGAGCTGTTTTTT. This gives the protein CASSFTSGKNTGELFF.